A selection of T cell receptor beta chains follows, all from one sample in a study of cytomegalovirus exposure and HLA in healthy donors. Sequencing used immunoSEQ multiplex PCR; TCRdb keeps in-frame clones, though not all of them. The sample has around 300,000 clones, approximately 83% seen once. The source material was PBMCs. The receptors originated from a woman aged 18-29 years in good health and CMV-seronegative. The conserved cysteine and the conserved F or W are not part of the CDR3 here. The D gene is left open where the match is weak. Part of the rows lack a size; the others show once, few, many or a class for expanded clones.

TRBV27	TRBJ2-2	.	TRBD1	ASSTLRGRSGELF
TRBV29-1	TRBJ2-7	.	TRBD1	SVDIQGEEQY
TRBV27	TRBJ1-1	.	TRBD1	ASSPGQGFTEAF
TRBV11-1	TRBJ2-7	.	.	ASSFSRSLAAEQY
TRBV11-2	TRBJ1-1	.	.	ASSLKGQLNTEAF
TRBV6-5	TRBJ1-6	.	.	ASRPTGVENSPLH
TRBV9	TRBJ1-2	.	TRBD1	ASSARTGNGYT
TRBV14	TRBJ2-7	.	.	ASSQDRGLRYEQY
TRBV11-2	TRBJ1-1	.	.	ASSPGRGTEAF
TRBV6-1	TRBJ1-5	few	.	ASSEGPDQPQH
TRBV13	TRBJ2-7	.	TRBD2	ASSLPWDIAGDSSYEQY
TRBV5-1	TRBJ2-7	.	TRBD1	ASSILGQSSYEQY
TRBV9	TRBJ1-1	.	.	ASSPSEFREAF
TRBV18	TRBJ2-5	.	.	ASSLGDYETQY
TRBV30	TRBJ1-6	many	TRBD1	AWSVLDREGSPLH
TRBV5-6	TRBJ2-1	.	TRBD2	ASSPGLAGGSFYNEQF
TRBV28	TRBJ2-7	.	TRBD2	ASSTRGGAYEQY
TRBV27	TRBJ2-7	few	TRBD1	ASSRTGLRHEQY
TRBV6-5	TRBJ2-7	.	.	ASSFETRNEQY
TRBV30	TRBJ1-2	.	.	ASGGYT
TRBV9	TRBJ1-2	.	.	ASSSGEGLRGYT
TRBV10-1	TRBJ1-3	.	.	ASSTGTLFSGNTIY
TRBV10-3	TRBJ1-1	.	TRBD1	AIGGQAEAF
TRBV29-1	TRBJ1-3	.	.	SVGPSSGNTIY
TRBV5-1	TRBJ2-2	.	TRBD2	ASSQLPLTSPGELF
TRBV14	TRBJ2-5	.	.	ASSHSTTKRETQY
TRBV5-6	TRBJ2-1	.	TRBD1	ASSAGTGVYNEQF
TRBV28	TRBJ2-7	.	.	ASSLQGNEQY
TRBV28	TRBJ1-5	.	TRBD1	ASSLPQGVLGQPQH
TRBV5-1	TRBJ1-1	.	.	ASSFSGTSLTTEAF
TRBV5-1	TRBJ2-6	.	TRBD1	ASSLVGQGESGANVLT
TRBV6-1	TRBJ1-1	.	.	ASSEFYSNTEAF
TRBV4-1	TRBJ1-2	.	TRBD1	ASSLQGAANYGYT
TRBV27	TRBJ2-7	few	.	ASSWKQYRYEQY
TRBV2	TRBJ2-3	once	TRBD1	ASLGGQGAKGTDTQY
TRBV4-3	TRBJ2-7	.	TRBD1	ASSQVGQGAYEQY
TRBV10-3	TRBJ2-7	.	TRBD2	AISGSGEGLYEQY
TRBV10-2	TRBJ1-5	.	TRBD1	ASRSTGRGEPQH
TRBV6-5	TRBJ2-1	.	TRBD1	ASSYGGTGGNEQF
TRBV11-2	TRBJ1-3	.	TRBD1	ASSLEAGGGNTIY
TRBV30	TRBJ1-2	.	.	AWSVPGDVYT
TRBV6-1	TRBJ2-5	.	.	ASSVSAGLETQY
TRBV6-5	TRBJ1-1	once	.	ASSFPGVEAF
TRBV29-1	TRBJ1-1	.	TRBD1	SVAWDRGTEAF
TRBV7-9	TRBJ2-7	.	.	ASSLWRPNTYEQY
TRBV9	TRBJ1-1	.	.	ASSVGGDGTEAF